This T cell receptor beta chain emerged from a study of CD8 T cells in ankylosing spondylitis. Study-level results: As reported, disease-linked clones showed significant enrichment in matched ankylosing spondylitis synovial fluid.

CDR3 size: 12 residues. V was clipped by 2 bases and J by 6 bases, with 6 bases between them. Germline V gives CDR1 KGHSH, CDR2 LQKENI. Comments on this clonotype: Antigen unknown.

TCRdb ran MiXCR on the 5' RACE reads and lists one entry per CDR3 protein. The table lists about 160,000 distinct CDR3 sequences, 8.5% to 10% of them singletons. Sequenced sample: blood, either unsorted or a sorted T cell fraction (not recorded which). The rearrangement uses TRBV18 and TRBJ2-3, with D uncertain. The clonotype comes from a female donor with ankylosing spondylitis or in good health (not recorded which). This CDR3 reads CASSPDKDTQYF. The CDR3 DNA follows: TGTGCCAGCTCACCAGACAAGGATACGCAGTATTTT.